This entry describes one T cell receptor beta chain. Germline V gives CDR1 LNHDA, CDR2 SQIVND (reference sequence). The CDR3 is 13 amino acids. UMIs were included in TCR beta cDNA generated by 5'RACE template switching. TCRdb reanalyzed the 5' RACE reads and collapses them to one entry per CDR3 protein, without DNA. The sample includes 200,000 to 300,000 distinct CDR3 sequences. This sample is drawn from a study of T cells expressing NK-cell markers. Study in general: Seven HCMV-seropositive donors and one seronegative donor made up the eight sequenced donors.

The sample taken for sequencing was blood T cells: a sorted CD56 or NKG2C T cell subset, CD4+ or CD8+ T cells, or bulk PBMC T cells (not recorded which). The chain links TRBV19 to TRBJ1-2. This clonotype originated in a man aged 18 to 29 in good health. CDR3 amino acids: CASSSLINYGYTF.